This record covers a single TCR beta chain. The protocol was immunoSEQ multiplex PCR, while the TCRdb copy is restricted to in-frame clones and leaves out a portion. The sample lists approximately 70,000 clones; around 86% were seen once. The source of the sample is a study of OX40 agonist ivuxolimab in advanced cancers. The V end was cut by 5 bases, the J end by 4 bases, with 11 bases between. There are 14 residues in the CDR3. Per germline, CDR1 SGHTA and CDR2 FQGNSA. The sample here was CD4+ or CD8+ T cells sorted from blood, taken in a trial of the OX40 agonist ivuxolimab. The clonotype comes from an adult with an advanced solid tumor such as melanoma, head and neck, liver or kidney cancer. This chain uses TRBV7-2 with TRBJ2-2, with D possibly being TRBD1 (5 bases). CDR3 bases: TGTGCCAGCAGCCCCCGCAGGGTCACCGGGGAGCTGTTTTTT. This codes for CASSPRRVTGELFF.